The sequence of this T cell receptor (beta chain) was determined in a study of cytomegalovirus exposure and HLA in healthy donors. The primer mix had 60 Vbeta and 13 Jbeta primers. How the authors handled the data: In a later analysis, of around 80 million unique beta chains, some 10 million appeared in at least two donors. Clones were read by immunoSEQ multiplex PCR, and TCRdb kept only the in-frame ones, dropping some. That table gives V, J and clone size, and the DNA gave D and trimming. This table has 100,000 to 140,000 clones, 60% to 75% appearing once. As concerns this clone: Its antigen is currently unknown.

Unmatched junction bases numbered 9, after V lost 4 bases and J lost 6 bases. The CDR3 extends over 15 amino acids. Germline V lookup: CDR1 SGHRS, CDR2 YFSETQ. Study-level results: CMV serostatus alone was available as immune exposure information. Most of the TCR beta V segments (in an earlier analysis) were productive either about 90% or about 30% of the time.

The genes are TRBV5-1 and TRBJ2-1, with 8 bases identical to TRBD1. The sample consisted of PBMCs. The source is a man aged 30-40 years in good health and CMV-seronegative. The CDR3 is CASSPVDRVRNEQFF. CDR3 nucleotide sequence: TGCGCCAGCAGCCCTGTGGACAGGGTTCGCAATGAGCAGTTCTTC.